The TCR beta chain under discussion was sequenced for a study of CD8+ T cells in alopecia areata. Findings and limits, study-wide: Possibly because of HLA-related factors, TCR sharing was less clear across patients than in mice. Persistence in scalp and blood during tofacitinib was observed for many expanded lesional clones. Treatment with tofacitinib significantly lowered scalp clonality and reduced expanded CD8+ clones among the top 100.

In the case of this clone: Its specificity is unknown.

Noted treatment: oral pan-JAK inhibitor, 5-10 mg twice daily. Lesional scalp punch biopsies and peripheral blood were collected from alopecia areata patients. Extracted from the samples, RNA was reverse transcribed into cDNA to serve as the sequencing template. Using immunoSEQ multiplex PCR, the repertoire was profiled, and TCRdb retains in-frame clones only, with some absent. This table holds fewer than 250,000 clones, around 56% found once. CDR1 and CDR2 (germline): LGHNA, YSLEER. This CDR3 contains 18 residues. With V trimmed by 0 bases and J by 3 bases, 8 bases remained unmatched. The receptor was derived from a human donor with alopecia areata. The gene calls are TRBV4-3 and TRBJ2-6; 7 bases are shared with TRBD2. Material: CD4+ T cells sorted from blood, obtained at week 4, from a patient treated with tofacitinib. DNA for the CDR3: TGCGCCAGCAGCCAAGAGGGACTACGGACGGATGGGGCCAACGTCCTGACTTTC. Translation: CASSQEGLRTDGANVLTF.